Listed below are T cell receptor beta chains from one sample, sequenced in a study of blood T cell repertoires in COVID-19. Measured with immunoSEQ multiplex PCR; TCRdb has only the in-frame clones, and not every one. The data contain approximately 270,000 clones, 80% to 90% of them singletons. Sample: peripheral blood. The receptor set was obtained from a woman in her 70s with acute or convalescent COVID-19. The CDR3 runs from the conserved cysteine through the conserved F or W. D genes are given only for firm matches. Part of the rows lack a size; the others show once, few, many or a class for expanded clones.

CASSLGGSNQPQHF | TGTGCCAGCAGCTTGGGGGGTAGCAATCAGCCCCAGCATTTT | . | TRBV6-6 | . | TRBJ1-5
CASSRQGSNQVRGYTF | TGTGCCAGTAGTAGACAGGGTTCCAACCAAGTTCGGGGCTACACCTTC | TRBD1 | TRBV19 | once | TRBJ1-2
CASSQVGGTTEAFF | TGTGCCAGCAGCCAAGTGGGGGGAACGACTGAAGCTTTCTTT | . | TRBV3-1/TRBV3-2 | . | TRBJ1-1
CASSHRDSSTGELFF | TGTGCCAGTAGCCACCGGGACAGTAGTACCGGGGAGCTGTTTTTT | TRBD1 | TRBV19 | . | TRBJ2-2
CASSQGPGDSGNTIYF | TGCGCCAGCAGCCAAGGACCAGGGGACTCTGGAAACACCATATATTTT | . | TRBV4-1 | few | TRBJ1-3
CASSIGTSGSYEQYF | TGTGCCAGTAGTATCGGGACTAGCGGTTCTTACGAGCAGTACTTC | TRBD2 | TRBV19 | . | TRBJ2-7
CASSQDLGGRGAFF | TGTGCCAGCAGCCAAGATCTTGGCGGCAGGGGTGCTTTCTTT | . | TRBV3-1/TRBV3-2 | . | TRBJ1-1
CASSIPLRGQGNTEAFF | TGTGCCAGTAGTATCCCCCTAAGGGGACAGGGGAACACTGAAGCTTTCTTT | TRBD1 | TRBV19 | . | TRBJ1-1
CASSRTHSGTAVLPQHF | TGTGCCAGCAGCCGGACCCATAGCGGGACAGCAGTTTTACCCCAGCATTTT | TRBD1 | TRBV7-9 | . | TRBJ1-5
CSASAGNEQFF | TGCAGTGCTAGTGCGGGGAATGAGCAGTTCTTC | . | TRBV20-1 | . | TRBJ2-1
CAAGTGSQETQYF | TGTGCCGCCGGAACAGGGAGTCAAGAGACCCAGTACTTC | . | TRBV2 | . | TRBJ2-5
CASSQEGAGGFNEQFF | TGCGCCAGCAGCCAAGAAGGGGCGGGGGGATTCAATGAGCAGTTCTTC | TRBD2 | TRBV4-1 | . | TRBJ2-1
CASVSGEKDTEAFF | TGTGCCAGTGTATCAGGGGAGAAGGACACTGAAGCTTTCTTT | . | TRBV2 | . | TRBJ1-1
CASSPRQGAYNEQFF | TGTGCCAGTAGTCCACGACAGGGAGCATACAATGAGCAGTTCTTC | TRBD1 | TRBV19 | . | TRBJ2-1
CASSSIRTGPAEAFF | TGTGCCAGCAGCTCCATACGGACAGGACCCGCTGAAGCTTTCTTT | TRBD1 | TRBV7-9 | . | TRBJ1-1
CASSPPSTGAAYEQYF | TGTGCCAGCAGCCCACCCTCGACAGGGGCTGCCTACGAGCAGTACTTC | TRBD1 | TRBV6-2/TRBV6-3 | few | TRBJ2-7
CASSFDRDGNTIYF | TGTGCCAGCAGCTTCGACAGGGATGGAAACACCATATATTTT | TRBD1 | TRBV7-8 | once | TRBJ1-3